This TCR beta chain was retrieved from a study of OX40 agonist ivuxolimab in advanced cancers. Germline V gene data show CDR1 as SGDLS and CDR2 as YYNGEE. V was pared by 0 bases and J by 1 base, with 1 base of the junction left unmatched. The CDR3 length is 15 residues. Only in-frame clones appear in the TCRdb table, and some are missing; sequencing was by immunoSEQ multiplex PCR. This table has about 69,000 clones, around 89% appearing once. About this clone: No antigen is known for it. Additional DNA sequences in this sample encode the identical CDR3.

The study's findings and limits: Fewer expanded clones were found on average in CD4+ than in CD8+ T cells. Doses of 0.1 to 3.0 mg/kg were accompanied by clonal expansion of CD4+ and CD8+ blood T cells by week 6.

No patient had autoimmune disease or received systemic immunosuppression. Sequenced material: CD4+ or CD8+ T cells sorted from blood, taken in a trial of the OX40 agonist ivuxolimab. V gene TRBV9 combines with J gene TRBJ2-7; 10 nucleotides match TRBD2. The sequence came from an adult with an advanced solid tumor such as melanoma, head and neck, liver or kidney cancer. CDR3 in amino acids: CASSVGTSGSYEQYF. In DNA form, the CDR3 reads TGTGCCAGCAGCGTAGGGACTAGCGGTTCCTACGAGCAGTACTTC.